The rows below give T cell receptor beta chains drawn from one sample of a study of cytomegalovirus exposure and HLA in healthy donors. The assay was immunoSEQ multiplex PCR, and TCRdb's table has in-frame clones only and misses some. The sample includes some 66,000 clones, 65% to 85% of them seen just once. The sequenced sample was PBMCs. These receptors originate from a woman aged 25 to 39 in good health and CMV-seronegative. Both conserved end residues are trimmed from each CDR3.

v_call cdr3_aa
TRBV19 ASSIGQGAYEQY
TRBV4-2 ASSQDGGNYGYT
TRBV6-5 ASSETANSPLH
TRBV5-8 ASRETGAGNTIY
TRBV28 ASSFPSTGNYGYT
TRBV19 ASSIVSGSTEAF
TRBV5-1 ASSTVAYEQY
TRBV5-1 ASRRTGVNEKLF
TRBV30 AWVGVYADTQY
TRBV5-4 ASSLANRGVIGYT
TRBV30 AWSVGPYRGRNTEAF
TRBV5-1 ASSLDGQGLYRGAMGYGYT
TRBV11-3 ASSPRDRTTDTQY
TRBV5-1 ASSFDREFNTEAF
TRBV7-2 ASSLAAGYNEKLF
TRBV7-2 ASSPQGSDEKLF
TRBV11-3 ASSLRLATETDTQY
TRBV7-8 ASSLGQGPDTQY
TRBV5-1 ASSLEQGVYGYT
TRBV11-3 ASSLGTGRSDEAF
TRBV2 ASSDETGQGNTGELF
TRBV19 ASSTLGGTEAF
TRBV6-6 ASSPPGGGTEAF
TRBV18 ASSQGPAIYRAPSGNTIY
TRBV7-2 ASSLGRAYEQY
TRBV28 ASSLGGGLPSNEQF
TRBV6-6 ASSYSGPGQSYEQY
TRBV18 ASSPPNMNTEAF
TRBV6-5 ASRRTAFYSPLH
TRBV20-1 SADYTDTQY
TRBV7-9 ASSLATGNLGGYT
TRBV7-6 ASRTGTNTEAF
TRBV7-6 ASSLFLQRGTGELF
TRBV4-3 ASSQDDFGVEAF
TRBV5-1 ASSPRAASGTQY
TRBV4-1 ASSQVAQGARTSYEQY
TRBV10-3 AIRSSGGLEETQY
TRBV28 ASSLVTYEQY
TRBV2 ASSGGGGYHNEQF
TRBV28 ASSLTGYGYT
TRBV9 ASSRDSLYGYT
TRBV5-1 ASSFRGETQY
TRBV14 ASSQDILAGNTGELF
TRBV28 ASSLQGANTYEQY
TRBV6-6 ASRQTGGAKADTQY
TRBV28 ASRAAGGANEKLF
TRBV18 ASSSLGPNRGMNTEAF
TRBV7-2 ASSLGRGGVADTQY
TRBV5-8 ASSLVQGNQPQH
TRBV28 ATLLPRQAAEQF
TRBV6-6 ASSYSGHQETQY
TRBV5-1 ASSYTGDTEAF
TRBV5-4 ASSFRDRGTDTQY
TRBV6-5 ASSFRGSPLH
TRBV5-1 ASSLFDSYSYEQY
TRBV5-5 ASSQTSTLH
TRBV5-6 ASSLVGATNEKLF
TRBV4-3 ASSQGGDRGHGYT
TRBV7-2 ASSLTRDSNQPQH
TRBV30 AWSETRGKGHGYT